Following are 30 T cell receptor beta chains from one sample sequenced in a study of tumor-infiltrating lymphocytes in primary liver carcinoma. A primer in the constant region served to generate TCR beta cDNA from about 480 ng of total RNA. It was through three nested multiplex PCR rounds of slightly modified ARM-PCR that TCR beta libraries arose. The study ran its first two PCR rounds for around 10 cycles each, using TRBV1-TRBV30 forward primers and a C-beta reverse primer. TCRdb re-analysed the multiplex PCR reads in MiXCR, keeping a single row per CDR3 protein. This table has about 41,000 distinct CDR3 sequences, 73% appearing once. Co-extraction yielded RNA and DNA from about 20-30 mg of unsorted bulk tissue. The sample consisted of liver tumor tissue from sampling region 2. The subset denotes: tumor region T2, inferior pole. The receptors originated from a man in his forties with primary liver carcinoma and hepatitis B virus infection.

This clonotype was seen a few times. The chain recombines TRBV9 with TRBJ1-4, with 9 positions matching TRBD1. The germline V gene encodes CDR1 SGDLS and CDR2 YYNGEE. The CDR3 is 15 residues long. Losses at the gene ends were 3 bases for V and 7 bases for J; bases not matched to a gene: 7. CDR3 coding DNA: TGTGCCAGCAGCGCGCAGACAGGGGGGGGTGAAAAACTGTTTTTT. Its translation: CASSAQTGGGEKLFF.

This clonotype is a singleton in its sample. The J gene is TRBJ2-1, the V gene TRBV5-1, with 9 positions matching TRBD2. Per the germline V gene, CDR1 is SGHRS and CDR2 is YFSETQ. The V segment lost 6 bases and the J segment 5 bases; nucleotides outside the gene matches: 9. This CDR3 is 15 amino acids long. The CDR3 nucleotides read TGCGCCAGCACCAGCTGGACTAGCGACCACAATGAGCAGTTCTTC. Its translation is CASTSWTSDHNEQFF.

In the case of this clonotype: Germline and junction disagree at one end, which may indicate a read error. V gene TRBV6-5 combines with J gene TRBJ1-2, with no clear D. The CDR3 runs to 13 residues. Germline values: CDR1 MNHEY, CDR2 SVGAGI. As DNA, the CDR3 is TGTGTCAGTTTCTCAGGCTGGAACTATGACTACACCTTC. Translated: CVSFSGWNYDYTF.

Turning to this clonotype: The junction shows a germline mismatch at one end, possibly a read error. The gene calls are TRBV6-1 and TRBJ2-7, with 9 bases matching TRBD1. The CDR3 has 13 residues. Germline assignment: CDR1 MNHNS and CDR2 SASEGT. The CDR3 here is CACSDGDRAEQYF. CDR3 nucleotides: TGCGCCTGCAGTGACGGGGACAGGGCCGAGCAGTACTTC.

Details on this clonotype: A read error may account for a junction end that differs from germline. The CDR3 reads CASSPGGDKHYF. The CDR3 DNA sequence: TGTGCCAGCAGTCCCGGGGGCGACAAGCACTACTTC. The chain employs TRBV11-2 and TRBJ2-7; TRBD1 or TRBD2 may be the D gene (6 bases each). Germline assignment: CDR1 SGHAT and CDR2 FQNNGV. The CDR3 is 12 amino acids.

Regarding this clonotype: At one boundary the junction diverges from the germline segment, which might be a read error. This chain joins TRBV6-5 and TRBJ2-1; maybe TRBD1 (6 bases). This CDR3 spans 14 amino acids. The germline V gene encodes CDR1 MNHEY and CDR2 SVGAGI. Here the CDR3 reads CTSSRPGDYNEQFF. In nucleotides, the CDR3 is TGTACCAGCAGTCGACCAGGGGATTACAATGAGCAGTTCTTC.

There are a few counts of this clonotype. The chain has TRBV28 and TRBJ2-7; TRBD2 matches at 7 bases. This CDR3 is built from 17 residues. With V trimmed by 8 bases and J by 4 bases, 20 bases remained unmatched. From germline, CDR1 is MDHEN and CDR2 SYDVKM. The CDR3 nucleotides read TGTGCCAGCTGGGGAGAGACTAGCAGGAGGGCCGGGTACGAGCAGTACTTC. This sequence encodes CASWGETSRRAGYEQYF.

As for this clonotype: At one end, the junction sequence differs from germline, possibly due to a read error. This chain connects TRBV14 to TRBJ2-7; D call uncertain. Germline CDR1 is SGHDN and CDR2 is FVKESK. The CDR3 length is 13 residues. The CDR3 DNA reads TGTGCCTGCAGCCAAGAGATGGCGTCCGAGCAGTACTTC. Amino acid sequence: CACSQEMASEQYF.

V is TRBV12-3 or TRBV12-4 and J is TRBJ2-7; a weak D match, TRBD2 (6 bases). V lost 11 bases to trimming and J lost 2 bases, with 19 bases between them. This CDR3 has 14 residues. CDR3 sequence (DNA): TGTGCCGACAGTTTGAGGCGGGGCCCCTACGAGCAGTACTTC. Encoded protein: CADSLRRGPYEQYF.

As concerns this clonotype: One end of the junction does not line up with germline, which may come from a read error. The V gene is TRBV7-9, the J gene TRBJ2-1; D gene unclear. Germline V gene data show CDR1 as SEHNR and CDR2 as FQNEAQ (reference sequence). The CDR3 runs to 14 residues. CDR3 in amino acids: CASSLSLPSHEQLF. The CDR3 region has the DNA TGTGCCAGCAGCTTATCACTCCCTAGTCACGAGCAGTTATTC.

Details on this clonotype: Given a much more abundant clone one base away, this may be a read error. V is TRBV7-9 and J is TRBJ2-7; D perhaps matches TRBD1 (5 bases). Germline CDR1 and CDR2: SEHNR and FQNEAQ (reference sequence). CDR3 length: 13 residues. CDR3 DNA: TGTGTCAGCACCGACAGTTTGTCCTACGAGCAGTACTTC. Protein product: CVSTDSLSYEQYF.

This clonotype was seen once. Sequence at one end of the junction differs from germline and may be a read error. The rearrangement uses TRBV5-1 and TRBJ2-7; 9 positions agree with TRBD1. CDR3 length: 13 residues. Germline V gene data show CDR1 as SGHRS and CDR2 as YFSETQ. The CDR3 here is CASRAGTGREQYF. The CDR3 nucleotides read TGTGCCAGCAGGGCCGGGACAGGGCGCGAGCAGTACTTC.

A word on this clonotype: A junction end diverges from the germline sequence, so it may reflect a read error. The V and J genes are TRBV12-5 and TRBJ2-5; 9 nucleotides align to TRBD1. CDR1 and CDR2 from the germline V gene are LGHNT and FRNRAP. The CDR3 loop spans 15 amino acids. The CDR3 sequence is CASGSDRGFQETRYF. The CDR3 DNA is TGTGCAAGTGGTTCCGACAGGGGGTTCCAAGAGACCCGGTACTTC.

Remarks on this clonotype: At one of its ends the junction is not consistent with the germline gene, which may arise from a read error. The genes are TRBV11-2 and TRBJ1-1; maybe TRBD1 (5 bases). Germline-derived CDR1 and CDR2 are SGHAT and FQNNGV. The CDR3 is 15 residues long. The CDR3 coding sequence is TGTGCCAACAGCTTAGATCGGGGCCCGCCTGGTGTAGCTTTCTTT. This codes for CANSLDRGPPGVAFF.

This chain joins TRBV5-1 and TRBJ1-1, with TRBD1 matching 7 bases. Germline V gene lookup returns CDR1 SGHRS and CDR2 YFSETQ. The length of the CDR3 is 14 residues. CDR3 amino acids: CVNTQGGAYTEAFF. CDR3 bases: TGCGTCAACACCCAAGGGGGCGCATATACTGAAGCTTTCTTT. Full variable domain (remainder filled in from reference TRBV5-1 and TRBJ1-1): KAGVTQTPRYLIKTRGQQVTLSCSPISGHRSVSWYQQTPGQGLQFLFEYFSETQRNKGNFPGRFSGRQFSNSRSEMNVSTLELGDSALYLCVNTQGGAYTEAFFGQGTRLTVV.

J is TRBJ2-7 and V is TRBV10-2, with D possibly TRBD1 on 5 matching bases. CDR1 is WSHSY, CDR2 SAAADI, per germline. V shed 8 bases and J shed 2 bases, with 16 bases lying between them. The CDR3 has 14 amino acids. Here the CDR3 reads CASGATGYPYEQYF. The DNA for the CDR3 is TGCGCCAGCGGAGCTACAGGATACCCCTACGAGCAGTACTTC.

This rearrangement joins TRBV29-1 to TRBJ1-1; the D gene is possibly TRBD1 (5 bases). Trimming shortened V by 7 bases and J by 1 base, and 16 bases separated the two germline ends. The CDR3 extends over 14 amino acids. Germline V lookup: CDR1 SQVTM, CDR2 ANQGSEA. This CDR3 reads CSGGHGQTNTEAFF. CDR3 bases: TGCAGCGGCGGACATGGTCAGACGAACACTGAAGCTTTCTTT.

As for this clonotype: Mismatch with germline at one junction end may stem from a read error. This chain uses TRBV28 with TRBJ1-5; the match to TRBD1 covers 9 bases. The CDR3 runs to 14 residues. Germline V CDR1 and CDR2: MDHEN, SYDVKM. Written as DNA, the CDR3 is TGTGGCAGCAGTTTGACAGGGGGTACGCAGCCCCGGCATTTT. Its protein product is CGSSLTGGTQPRHF.

The gene calls are TRBV7-8 and TRBJ2-3; D is possibly TRBD2 (5 bases). Trimming shortened V by 10 bases and J by 0 bases, and 17 bases separated the two germline ends. CDR1 is SGHVS, CDR2 FQNEAQ, per germline. The length of the CDR3 is 15 residues. Here the CDR3 reads CANNPLLESTDTQYF. CDR3 coding DNA: TGTGCCAACAACCCCCTACTAGAAAGCACAGATACGCAGTATTTT.

The chain links TRBV29-1 to TRBJ1-1; D remains ambiguous. In germline, CDR1 is SQVTM, CDR2 ANQGSEA. This CDR3 region has 12 residues. CDR3 coding DNA: TGCAGAGTTCGATCGGGCGCCACTGAAGCTTTCTTT. It yields the protein CRVRSGATEAFF.

In the case of this clonotype: Here the CDR3 omits its conserved ending phenylalanine or tryptophan, so a read error is the likely source. The V and J genes are TRBV4-1 and TRBJ1-2, with 7 bases aligning to TRBD1. The CDR3 extends over 12 amino acids. Per the germline V gene, CDR1 is MGHRA and CDR2 is YSYEKL. Unmatched junction bases numbered 0, after V lost 2 bases and J lost 6 bases. CDR3: CASSQTGDGYTV. CDR3 DNA: TGCGCCAGCAGCCAAACAGGGGATGGCTACACCGTC.

This clonotype was seen only a few times. A much more abundant neighbour one base away suggests this may be a read error. This rearrangement joins TRBV5-1 to TRBJ1-5; D gene uncertain. Deletions cut 0 bases from V and 9 bases from J, with 16 bases between. The CDR3 runs to 15 residues. CDR1 is SGHRS and CDR2 is YFSETQ in the germline V gene. CDR3 region: CASSLVPGGNPPQHF. The CDR3 DNA follows: TGCGCCAGCAGCTTGGTTCCGGGCGGGAACCCGCCCCAGCATTTT. The full variable domain, rest sourced from reference TRBV5-1 and TRBJ1-5, is KAGVTQTPRYLIKTRGQQVTLSCSPISGHRSVSWYQQTPGQGLQFLFEYFSETQRNKGNFPGRFSGRQFSNSRSEMNVSTLELGDSALYLCASSLVPGGNPPQHFGDGTRLSIL.

At least ten counts were recorded for this clonotype. V is TRBV7-9 and J is TRBJ2-1; tentatively, D is TRBD2 (6 bases). V was shortened by 3 bases and J by 10 bases, with 13 bases between the two germline ends. Per germline, CDR1 SEHNR and CDR2 FQNEAQ (reference sequence). The CDR3 covers 13 residues. This CDR3 reads CASSFTSQGEQFF. In nucleotides, the CDR3 is TGTGCCAGCAGCTTCACTAGCCAAGGAGAGCAGTTCTTC.

This clonotype occurred many times. The genes are TRBV5-1 and TRBJ1-1; D is unclear. The germline gives CDR1 SGHRS, CDR2 YFSETQ. This CDR3 has 18 residues. The V end lost 4 bases, the J end lost 4 bases, and 26 bases lay between the germline ends. The CDR3 bases are TGCGCCAGCAGCCCTTCGTTGTCCCAGTCGGCTAGCGGCACTGAAGCTTTCTTT. Its protein is CASSPSLSQSASGTEAFF.

This clonotype has only one observation. This is likely a read error, given that the CDR3 carries no conserved phenylalanine or tryptophan at its end. The limits of the CDR3 on the DNA are not certain, so only TCRdb's listed CDR3 is given. The chain employs TRBV7-8 and TRBJ2-7. Inclusive of both ends, the CDR3 amounts to 11 amino acids. From germline, CDR1 is SGHVS and CDR2 FQNEAQ. CDR3 amino acids: CASSLFYEQYI.

As regards this clonotype: A read error is likely, as this CDR3 ends without the conserved phenylalanine or tryptophan. This chain connects TRBV29-1 to TRBJ2-4; a weak D match, TRBD2 (6 bases). The length of the CDR3 is 12 residues. V gave up 8 bases and J gave up 9 bases, with 17 bases separating them. The germline V gene has CDR1 SQVTM and CDR2 ANQGSEA. As DNA, the CDR3 is TGCAGCCTAAATCACGGGCGGGGCATTCAGTACTAC. This gives the protein CSLNHGRGIQYY.

V is TRBV20-1 and J is TRBJ2-3, with D tentatively TRBD1 or TRBD2 (5 bases each). The germline V gene encodes CDR1 DFQATT and CDR2 SNEGSKA (reference sequence). The ends were cut back, 5 bases at V and 0 bases at J, with 27 bases in the middle. This CDR3 has 19 amino acids. This CDR3 is CSALGLGTEHRASTDTQYF. The CDR3 DNA reads TGCAGTGCTCTTGGGCTCGGGACGGAACACCGAGCTAGCACAGATACGCAGTATTTT.

In regard to this clonotype: The junction differs from germline at one of its ends, possibly a read error. The chain uses TRBV28 and TRBJ2-1; tentative D call: TRBD2 (6 bases). Germline V lookup: CDR1 MDHEN, CDR2 SYDVKM. This CDR3 has 14 residues. CDR3 DNA: TGTACCAGCAGTCGGGACTTGGCCTACAATGAACAGTTCTTC. Its translation is CTSSRDLAYNEQFF. The full variable domain, rest sourced from reference TRBV28 and TRBJ2-1, is DVKVTQSSRYLVKRTGEKVFLECVQDMDHENMFWYRQDPGLGLRLIYFSYDVKMKEKGDIPEGYSVSREKKERFSLILESASTNQTSMYLCTSSRDLAYNEQFFGPGTRLTVL.

Regarding this clonotype: At one boundary the junction diverges from the germline segment, which might be a read error. CDR3 coding DNA: TGTGCCATCAGCTTAAATGGGTTTGGAAACACTATATATTTT. Translated: CAISLNGFGNTIYF. The V call is TRBV7-8, the J call TRBJ1-3; no firm D call. CDR3 size: 14 residues. Germline V gene lookup returns CDR1 SGHVS and CDR2 FQNEAQ.

To note about this clonotype: A junction boundary mismatches the germline segment, possibly from a read error. The chain has TRBV29-1 and TRBJ2-5; 11 positions agree with TRBD1. From germline, CDR1 is SQVTM and CDR2 ANQGSEA. CDR3 length: 15 residues. CDR3 protein: CSVEADRGRARTRYF. In DNA, the CDR3 is TGCAGCGTTGAAGCGGACAGGGGGCGAGCAAGGACCCGGTACTTC.